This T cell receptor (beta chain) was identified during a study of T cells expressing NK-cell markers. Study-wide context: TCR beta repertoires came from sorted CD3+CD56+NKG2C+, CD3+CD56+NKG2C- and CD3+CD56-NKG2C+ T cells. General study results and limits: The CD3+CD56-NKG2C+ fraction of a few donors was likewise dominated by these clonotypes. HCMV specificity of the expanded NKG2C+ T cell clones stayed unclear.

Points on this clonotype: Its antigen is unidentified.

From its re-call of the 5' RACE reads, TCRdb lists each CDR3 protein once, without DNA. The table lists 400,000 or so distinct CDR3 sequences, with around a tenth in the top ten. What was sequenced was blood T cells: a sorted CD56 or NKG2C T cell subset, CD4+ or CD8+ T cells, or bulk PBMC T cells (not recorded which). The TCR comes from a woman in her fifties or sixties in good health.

The CDR3 sequence: CASSLALTGGAFF. The genes are TRBV5-1 and TRBJ1-1; TCRdb returns TRBD1, unconfirmable since there is no DNA. Germline CDR1 reads SGHRS; CDR2 reads YFSETQ. CDR3 length equals 13 residues.